Following are 3 T cell receptor beta chains from one sample sequenced in a study of T cells in Graves' hyperthyroidism and ophthalmopathy. Amplification of TCR beta CDR3 regions used RNA as the template. A first-round RT-PCR of the TCR CDR3 used the HTBI primer set. Using its own MiXCR run on the multiplex PCR reads, TCRdb lists one record per CDR3 protein. The sample consists of around 690,000 distinct CDR3 sequences, around a sixth of them appearing once. What was sequenced was blood. Receptors were obtained from a man aged 45-65 years with Graves' hyperthyroidism.

The V gene is TRBV6-2 or TRBV6-3, the J gene TRBJ2-4; D unresolved. The germline CDR1 and CDR2 sequences are MNHEY and SVGEGT. V lost 5 bases to trimming and J lost 7 bases, with 12 bases between them. The length of the CDR3 is 13 residues. In DNA, the CDR3 is TGTGCCAGCAGTACGACCGAACGGAACATTCAGTACTTC. Amino acid sequence: CASSTTERNIQYF.

In its sample, this clonotype was seen a few times. The V call is TRBV13, the J call TRBJ2-1; 12 bases fit TRBD1. With V trimmed by 6 bases and J by 7 bases, 16 bases remained unmatched. The CDR3 loop spans 18 amino acids. The germline gives CDR1 PRHDT, CDR2 FYEKMQ (reference sequence). The CDR3 DNA reads TGTGCCAGCAGACCACTTGCGGTCGGGACAGGGGGCGGGAATGAGCAGTTCTTC. Protein product: CASRPLAVGTGGGNEQFF.

This clonotype occurred many times. The rearrangement links TRBV6-2 or TRBV6-3 to TRBJ2-7, with 8 bases that match TRBD1. After removal of 5 bases from V and 2 bases from J, the junction contained 8 bases not matched to a gene. The CDR3 is 15 residues long. Germline loops: CDR1 MNHEY, CDR2 SVGEGT. The CDR3 loop reads CASSPGGWRTYEQYF. As DNA, the CDR3 is TGTGCCAGCAGTCCAGGGGGCTGGAGAACCTACGAGCAGTACTTC.